The T cell receptor beta chain described here comes from a study of cytomegalovirus exposure and HLA in healthy donors. Findings and limits, study-wide: Clonal expansion was found to be greater in HLA-associated TCR beta chains than in equally common others in a later analysis.

The PCR had 60 Vbeta and 13 Jbeta primers. Profiling relied on immunoSEQ multiplex PCR, and the TCRdb table lists in-frame clones only, not all of them. Seen here are over 80,000 clones, around 80% observed once, and the top ten hold about 5.5%. The CDR3 spans 19 residues. A remark on this clone: Antigen unknown.

The sequenced sample consisted of PBMCs. This rearrangement joins TRBV21-1 to TRBJ2-4; the D call of TRBD1 is as the table states it, not checked on the DNA. TRBV21-1 is a recognized pseudogene. The receptor was derived from a man aged 35 to 55 in good health and CMV-seropositive. DNA of the CDR3: TGTGCCAGCAGCAAAACGTTCAGGGGTTCGCACTTAGCCAAAAACAGTCAGTACTTC. Translated, it gives CASSKTFRGSHLAKNSQYF.